The 28 T cell receptor beta chains presented below share a single source sample, sequenced in a study of vaccination and CD4 T cells after COVID-19. The treatment is: approximately nine-day PBMC culture with coronavirus spike peptide pools or control peptides (ViraFEST assay). Cultured CD4+ T cells had their DNA profiled by the Oncomine TCR Beta short-read assay. TCRdb independently ran MiXCR on the PCR reads; one entry per CDR3 protein. The table shows fewer than 20,000 distinct CDR3 sequences, with under 60% occurring only once. These receptors have no identified antigens. The sequencing sample was made of CD4+ T cells from blood, cultured in vitro. All receptors come from a human donor who had recovered from COVID-19.

V is TRBV4-3 and J is TRBJ2-7; 9 bases are shared with TRBD2. CDR1 and CDR2 from the germline V gene are LGHNA and YSLEER. This CDR3 comprises 17 residues. V shed 0 bases, J shed 0 bases, and the junction held 6 bases outside the gene matches. The CDR3 DNA sequence: TGCGCCAGCAGCCAAGATTGGGCTAGCGGGACCTCCTACGAGCAGTACTTC. Translating gives CASSQDWASGTSYEQYF.

The sample holds a few counts of this clonotype. The chain employs TRBV30 and TRBJ1-5; D might be TRBD1 (5 bases). V dropped 6 bases and J dropped 4 bases, with 19 bases sitting between them. CDR1 and CDR2 from the germline V gene are GTSNPN and SVGIG (reference sequence). The CDR3 has 15 amino acids. The CDR3 DNA follows: TGTGCCTGCGGCAGCGGGGTTGGGGGGAATCAGCCCCAGCATTTT. Translated, it gives CACGSGVGGNQPQHF.

Here the CDR3 reads CASSNEEGGTGANVLTF. The CDR3 region has the DNA TGTGCCAGCAGCAATGAGGAGGGTGGAACTGGGGCCAACGTCCTGACTTTC. The chain carries TRBV21-1 and TRBJ2-6; whether TRBD2, the table's D call, matches the DNA was not checked. TRBV21-1 is described as a pseudogene. The CDR3 extends over 17 amino acids.

The J gene is TRBJ1-1, the V gene TRBV27, with a weak D call TRBD1 (5 bases). V shed 1 base and J shed 3 bases, with 9 bases lying between them. The CDR3 is 14 amino acids. Germline CDR1 and CDR2: MNHEY and SMNVEV (reference sequence). DNA for the CDR3: TGTGCCAGCAGTTTATTGGGAGGGGACACTGAAGCTTTCTTT. It specifies CASSLLGGDTEAFF.

The rearrangement links TRBV7-8 to TRBJ2-1; 10 nucleotides agree with TRBD2. V was pared by 7 bases and J by 4 bases, with 7 bases of the junction left unmatched. The germline V gene has CDR1 SGHVS and CDR2 FQNEAQ. CDR3 size: 15 residues. The CDR3 DNA reads as TGTGCCAGCACCCCAAGGACTAGCGGTTACAATGAGCAGTTCTTC. It encodes CASTPRTSGYNEQFF. The full variable domain, with the rest looked up from reference TRBV7-8 and TRBJ2-1, is GAGVSQSPRYKVAKRGQDVALRCDPISGHVSLFWYQQALGQGPEFLTYFQNEAQLDKSGLPSDRFFAERPEGSVSTLKIQRTQQEDSAVYLCASTPRTSGYNEQFFGPGTRLTVL.

The chain combines TRBV20-1 with TRBJ2-7; no reliable D call. Germline V gene data show CDR1 as DFQATT and CDR2 as SNEGSKA (reference sequence). V gave up 0 bases and J gave up 1 base, with 13 bases separating them. This CDR3 has 15 residues. The chain's CDR3 is CSARDSGYRSYEQYF. As DNA, the CDR3 is TGCAGTGCTAGAGATTCAGGCTACCGATCCTACGAGCAGTACTTC.

V gene TRBV20-1 combines with J gene TRBJ1-1, with unresolved D. CDR3 length: 13 amino acids. V lost 1 base, J lost 0 bases, and 6 bases lay in between. Germline values: CDR1 DFQATT, CDR2 SNEGSKA (reference sequence). This chain's CDR3 is CSARGAVNTEAFF. CDR3 sequence (DNA): TGCAGTGCTAGAGGTGCCGTGAACACTGAAGCTTTCTTT.

The chain carries TRBV4-2 and TRBJ1-1, with D tentatively TRBD1 (5 bases). Germline lookup yields CDR1 LGHNA and CDR2 YNFKEQ. V was shortened by 0 bases and J by 12 bases, with 14 bases between the two germline ends. The CDR3 consists of 13 residues. CDR3: CASSQDYGGATFF. The CDR3 DNA sequence: TGTGCCAGCAGCCAAGATTACGGAGGGGCGACTTTCTTT.

The sample holds a few counts of this clonotype. The chain couples TRBV2 to TRBJ1-2, with D perhaps TRBD1 (5 bases). CDR1 and CDR2 (germline): SNHLY, FYNNEI. V dropped 5 bases and J dropped 8 bases, with 12 bases sitting between them. The CDR3 is made up of 12 amino acids. The CDR3 sequence: CASSQRRDGYTF. The CDR3 nucleotides read TGTGCCAGCAGTCAACGCAGGGACGGCTACACCTTC.

This rearrangement joins TRBV11-2 to TRBJ2-1; TRBD1 aligns across 10 bases. This CDR3 is built from 16 residues. In germline, CDR1 is SGHAT, CDR2 FQNNGV. V lost 2 bases to trimming and J lost 7 bases; unmatched junction nucleotides: 8. The CDR3 region has the DNA TGTGCCAGCAGCTTAAGCCGGACAGGGGGTTTTAATGAGCAGTTCTTC. Its translation is CASSLSRTGGFNEQFF.

J is TRBJ1-5 and V is TRBV19; 8 nucleotides align to TRBD1. V lost 8 bases to trimming and J lost 2 bases; unmatched junction nucleotides: 8. CDR1 is LNHDA, CDR2 SQIVND, per germline (reference sequence). CDR3 length: 15 amino acids. CDR3 DNA sequence: TGTGCCAGTGGATGGACAGGGCAGGGCAATCAGCCCCAGCATTTT. Its translation: CASGWTGQGNQPQHF.

The CDR3 region has the DNA TGTGCCAGCGCGGGAACGGTGTCCTACAATGAGCAGTTCTTC. Translated: CASAGTVSYNEQFF. The V gene is TRBV7-2, the J gene TRBJ2-1; tentative D call: TRBD2 (6 bases). Trimming removed 8 bases from V and 1 base from J, with 12 bases in between. There are 14 residues in the CDR3. Germline assignment: CDR1 SGHTA and CDR2 FQGNSA.

In this sample, this clonotype turned up a few times. This rearrangement joins TRBV20-1 to TRBJ1-1; no firm D call. Germline V gives CDR1 DFQATT, CDR2 SNEGSKA (reference sequence). CDR3 length: 13 residues. The germline V and J ends were trimmed by 4 bases and 5 bases, with 14 bases remaining between them. CDR3 in amino acids: CSANPTERTEAFF. In DNA, the CDR3 is TGCAGTGCTAATCCGACGGAGAGGACTGAAGCTTTCTTT.

The V gene is TRBV27, the J gene TRBJ1-1, with 12 bases identical to TRBD1. The CDR3 is 15 amino acids. Germline V gives CDR1 MNHEY, CDR2 SMNVEV (reference sequence). V gave up 3 bases and J gave up 6 bases; unmatched junction bases: 5. CDR3 amino acids: CASSFRDRGQPEAFF. DNA for the CDR3: TGTGCCAGCAGTTTCCGGGACAGGGGGCAGCCTGAAGCTTTCTTT.

The chain links TRBV20-1 to TRBJ2-5, with 7 bases lining up with TRBD2. V was clipped by 0 bases and J by 2 bases; unmatched bases: 9. Looked up from germline, CDR1 is DFQATT and CDR2 is SNEGSKA (reference sequence). The CDR3 loop spans 16 amino acids. The CDR3 coding sequence is TGCAGTGCTAGAGATCGACGACTAGCCGTTCAAGAGACCCAGTACTTC. It encodes CSARDRRLAVQETQYF.

The genes are TRBV6-1 and TRBJ2-7; possible D gene TRBD2, 6 bases. The V end lost 10 bases, the J end lost 5 bases, and 21 bases lay between the germline ends. This CDR3 spans 14 amino acids. Germline assignment: CDR1 MNHNS and CDR2 SASEGT. Written as DNA, the CDR3 is TGTGCCACCAGACTGGACGGGGGAAAGAACGAGCAGTACTTC. Its translation is CATRLDGGKNEQYF.

The J gene is TRBJ2-5, the V gene TRBV2, with a possible D match to TRBD1 (6 bases). CDR3 length equals 12 residues. Looked up from germline, CDR1 is SNHLY and CDR2 is FYNNEI. V was shortened by 8 bases and J by 2 bases, with 9 bases between the two germline ends. The CDR3 DNA follows: TGTGCCAGCCAAGGGGGACAAGAGACCCAGTACTTC. Its protein product is CASQGGQETQYF.

This clonotype was counted once. The chain employs TRBV18 and TRBJ2-7, with 9 bases fitting TRBD1. Per the germline V gene, CDR1 is KGHSH and CDR2 is LQKENI. CDR3 size: 15 residues. Trimming cost V 3 bases and J 0 bases; bases outside gene matches: 3. CDR3 sequence: CASSPGQGSSYEQYF. For the CDR3, the DNA is TGTGCCAGCTCACCGGGACAGGGAAGCTCCTACGAGCAGTACTTC.

The rearrangement uses TRBV11-2 and TRBJ1-2, with a possible D match to TRBD1 (6 bases). V lost 5 bases, J lost 7 bases, and 14 bases lay in between. Germline V CDR1 and CDR2: SGHAT, FQNNGV. The CDR3 is 13 residues long. The CDR3: CASSPDSFLGYTF. CDR3 bases: TGTGCCAGCAGCCCGGACAGCTTTCTTGGCTACACCTTC.

The chain employs TRBV19 and TRBJ2-3; D uncertain. The CDR3 loop spans 14 amino acids. Deletions cut 3 bases from V and 6 bases from J, with 13 bases between. CDR1 is LNHDA and CDR2 is SQIVND in the germline V gene (reference sequence). The CDR3 sequence: CASSIKAGSDTQYF. In DNA, the CDR3 is TGTGCCAGTAGTATTAAGGCCGGGTCGGATACGCAGTATTTT.

The rearrangement uses TRBV2 and TRBJ2-3, with 8 bases fitting TRBD2. Germline V CDR1 and CDR2: SNHLY, FYNNEI. The ends lost 5 bases at V and 5 bases at J; junction bases unmatched: 15. This CDR3 spans 17 amino acids. The CDR3 DNA sequence: TGTGCCAGCAGTCCTAGGGGGAACGGGAGGGAGGTAGATACGCAGTATTTT. Its protein is CASSPRGNGREVDTQYF.

The V and J genes are TRBV6-2 or TRBV6-3 and TRBJ1-5, with 11 bases matching TRBD1. The CDR3 spans 17 residues. Trimming took 2 bases from V and 2 from J; bases not matched to a gene: 5. Germline-derived CDR1 and CDR2 are MNHEY and SVGEGT. The DNA for the CDR3 is TGTGCCAGCAGTTACGGGACAGGGGGTTGGGGCAATCAGCCCCAGCATTTT. Translating it yields CASSYGTGGWGNQPQHF.

This clonotype was counted only a few times. This chain joins TRBV25-1 and TRBJ2-3, with 10 bases identical to TRBD1. The CDR3 totals 14 residues. V shed 5 bases and J 5 bases; nucleotides not matched to a gene: 4. Germline values: CDR1 MGHDK, CDR2 SYGVNS. CDR3 DNA: TGTGCCAGCAGTAGGACAGGGGGTATAGATACGCAGTATTTT. Translated: CASSRTGGIDTQYF.

The chain recombines TRBV20-1 with TRBJ2-1; 8 nucleotides line up with TRBD2. Germline values: CDR1 DFQATT, CDR2 SNEGSKA (reference sequence). J lost 9 bases, V lost 0 bases, and 10 bases had no gene match. The CDR3 loop spans 15 amino acids. CDR3: CSARDVQRGISEQFF. Here the CDR3 DNA reads TGCAGTGCTAGAGATGTCCAGCGGGGGATCAGTGAGCAGTTCTTC.

The chain joins TRBV30 to TRBJ2-3; 10 nucleotides match TRBD1. CDR1 and CDR2 (germline): GTSNPN, SVGIG (reference sequence). V was clipped by 5 bases and J by 4 bases; unmatched bases: 3. CDR3 length: 13 amino acids. CDR3: CAWGGTGADTQYF. The DNA for the CDR3 is TGTGCCTGGGGAGGGACAGGGGCAGATACGCAGTATTTT.

V and J are TRBV24-1 and TRBJ2-1; TRBD2 matches 10 bases. Unmatched junction bases numbered 10, after V lost 6 bases and J lost 9 bases. This CDR3 spans 15 amino acids. Germline V lookup: CDR1 KGHDR, CDR2 SFDVKD. The CDR3 coding sequence is TGTGCCACCAGTAGTCCTAGCGGGAGTTTATTTGAGCAGTTCTTC. Translated, it gives CATSSPSGSLFEQFF.

This clonotype turned up a few times. J is TRBJ1-5 and V is TRBV12-3 or TRBV12-4; D unclear. V was cut by 2 bases and J by 5 bases, with 4 bases left in between. The CDR3 covers 12 residues. The CDR3 nucleotides are TGTGCCAGCAGTTTAATGGATCAGCCCCAGCATTTT. Protein product: CASSLMDQPQHF.

The chain links TRBV29-1 to TRBJ1-1; 8 bases agree with TRBD1. This CDR3 is 14 amino acids long. Germline assignment: CDR1 SQVTM and CDR2 ANQGSEA. With V trimmed by 6 bases and J by 1 base, 7 bases remained unmatched. The CDR3 sequence: CSVTLGTGNTEAFF. CDR3 DNA sequence: TGCAGCGTCACACTTGGGACAGGGAACACTGAAGCTTTCTTT.